Presented here are 32 T cell receptor beta chains from one specimen sequenced in a study of T-cell reconstitution after alpha-beta-depleted transplantation in children. Preparation of the TCRbeta library involved a method that used unique molecular identifiers. Each CDR3 protein is one row after TCRdb ran MiXCR on the PCR reads. The sample lists about 440,000 distinct CDR3 sequences; roughly two fifths were seen once. The specimen was PBMCs, collected before TCRalphabeta/CD19-depleted stem cell transplant. These receptors all stem from a girl aged 2 to 9 with aplastic anemia, due to receive a stem cell transplant.

This rearrangement joins TRBV20-1 to TRBJ1-1, with D unresolved. This CDR3 spans 13 amino acids. Germline lookup yields CDR1 DFQATT and CDR2 SNEGSKA (reference sequence). V lost 0 bases and J lost 8, with 13 bases in between. The CDR3 loop reads CSARDHSEAEAFF. The CDR3 region has the DNA TGCAGTGCTAGAGATCACAGTGAGGCAGAAGCTTTCTTT.

This clonotype was observed a handful of times. The chain recombines TRBV5-1 with TRBJ2-2; D gene uncertain. The CDR3 covers 17 residues. V dropped 6 bases and J dropped 6 bases, with 24 bases sitting between them. The V gene's germline CDR1 is SGHRS and CDR2 YFSETQ. Written as DNA, the CDR3 is TGCGCCAGCAATTCGCCTCCCGGATTGTTTGGGGCCGGGGAGCTGTTTTTT. Translated, it gives CASNSPPGLFGAGELFF. Complete variable domain (other parts from reference TRBV5-1 and TRBJ2-2): KAGVTQTPRYLIKTRGQQVTLSCSPISGHRSVSWYQQTPGQGLQFLFEYFSETQRNKGNFPGRFSGRQFSNSRSEMNVSTLELGDSALYLCASNSPPGLFGAGELFFGEGSRLTVL.

This clonotype has a single count. This sequence may be a read error, since a much larger clone differs from it by one base. The chain has TRBV5-1 and TRBJ2-1; 7 positions agree with TRBD2. Germline V CDR1 and CDR2: SGHRS, YFSETQ. The CDR3 runs to 15 residues. The DNA of the CDR3 is TGCGCCAGCAGCTTGGGAGCGGGAAATGGAAATGACCAGTTCTTC. This sequence encodes CASSLGAGNGNDQFF.

This clonotype has at least ten counts. DNA of the CDR3: TGTGCCAGCAGTTTTTTCAGGGAGTACTATGGCTACACCTTC. Translated, it gives CASSFFREYYGYTF. The chain has TRBV6-5 and TRBJ1-2, with D possibly TRBD1 on 5 matching bases. CDR1 and CDR2 (germline): MNHEY, SVGAGI. The V and J ends lost 4 bases and 3 bases respectively, with 12 bases between them. This CDR3 has 14 residues.

The V gene is TRBV6-5, the J gene TRBJ2-1; weak D call: TRBD2 (7 bases). The V gene lost 8 bases and the J gene lost 12 bases, with 17 bases spanning the gap. From germline, CDR1 is MNHEY and CDR2 SVGAGI. There are 12 residues in the CDR3. CDR3 DNA sequence: TGTGCCAGCTCGGGGGGCGGGATTAGGCAGTTCTTC. Its translation: CASSGGGIRQFF.

This clonotype occurred a few times. The rearrangement joins TRBV20-1 to TRBJ2-1; D may be TRBD1 or TRBD2 (6 bases each). Trimming removed 7 bases at V and 8 bases at J, with 18 bases between. This CDR3 has 13 amino acids. The germline V gene has CDR1 DFQATT and CDR2 SNEGSKA (reference sequence). CDR3 amino acids: CSVGGQGRYEQFF. The CDR3 DNA reads TGCAGTGTTGGGGGTCAGGGGAGGTATGAGCAGTTCTTC.

This chain uses TRBV12-3 or TRBV12-4 with TRBJ2-4; TRBD2 matches 9 bases. CDR3 size: 15 residues. Losses at the gene ends were 5 bases for V and 1 base for J; bases not matched to a gene: 3. The DNA for the CDR3 is TGTGCCAGCAGTCCGCGGGGGGGTGCCAAAAACATTCAGTACTTC. Its protein product is CASSPRGGAKNIQYF.

This chain uses TRBV28 with TRBJ2-7; 7 positions match TRBD2. The CDR3 loop spans 15 amino acids. V dropped 3 bases and J dropped 5; count of bases not matched to a gene: 10. The germline V gene encodes CDR1 MDHEN and CDR2 SYDVKM. CDR3 loop: CASSFVPSGGDEQYF. As DNA, the CDR3 is TGTGCCAGCAGTTTTGTTCCTTCTGGGGGGGACGAGCAGTACTTC.

This clonotype was counted once. This rearrangement joins TRBV5-1 to TRBJ2-2; a weak D match, TRBD1 (6 bases). Germline CDR1 is SGHRS and CDR2 is YFSETQ. The CDR3 extends over 15 amino acids. Trimming took 4 bases from V and 0 from J, leaving 10 bases between them. CDR3 loop: CASSGGHSNTGELFF. CDR3 nucleotides: TGCGCCAGCAGCGGGGGACACTCGAACACCGGGGAGCTGTTTTTT.

The table lists this clonotype with many counts. The chain recombines TRBV20-1 with TRBJ2-1, with 9 positions matching TRBD2. The CDR3 is 15 amino acids. Per germline, CDR1 DFQATT and CDR2 SNEGSKA (reference sequence). Unmatched junction bases numbered 11, after V lost 7 bases and J lost 4 bases. CDR3 residues: CSGQLTGLAYNEQFF. CDR3 coding DNA: TGCAGTGGACAGCTGACGGGACTAGCATACAATGAGCAGTTCTTC.

V is TRBV20-1 and J is TRBJ2-3, with 7 nucleotides matching TRBD1. With 4 bases clipped from V and 3 bases from J, the junction kept 1 base outside the gene matches. From germline, CDR1 is DFQATT and CDR2 SNEGSKA (reference sequence). The CDR3 length is 12 residues. As DNA, the CDR3 is TGCAGTGCTACCAGGGGGACAGATACGCAGTATTTT. As protein: CSATRGTDTQYF.

This clonotype has only a few counts. The chain combines TRBV6-1 with TRBJ2-2, with 12 bases identical to TRBD2. Per germline, CDR1 MNHNS and CDR2 SASEGT. The CDR3 totals 17 residues. Trimming took 7 bases from V and 2 from J; bases not matched to a gene: 8. The CDR3, as DNA: TGTGCCAGCACCCCCCAAGGACTAGCGGGAAACACCGGGGAGCTGTTTTTT. Amino acid sequence: CASTPQGLAGNTGELFF.

This clonotype was counted ten times or more. The gene calls are TRBV7-9 and TRBJ2-1; TRBD2 might be the D (5 bases). Trimming stripped 2 bases from V and 5 bases from J, with 13 bases between. The CDR3 spans 15 residues. Germline V gene data show CDR1 as SEHNR and CDR2 as FQNEAQ (reference sequence). CDR3 coding DNA: TGTGCCAGCAGCTTATCGGAGGAAGGTCACAATGAGCAGTTCTTC. It is translated as CASSLSEEGHNEQFF.

V gene TRBV27 combines with J gene TRBJ2-3, with TRBD2 identical over 7 bases. The CDR3 sequence is 11 residues long. The germline gives CDR1 MNHEY, CDR2 SMNVEV (reference sequence). V dropped 9 bases and J dropped 8; count of bases not matched to a gene: 5. CDR3 nucleotides: TGTGCCAGTTCCTCGGGAGGTACGCAGTATTTT. Its translation: CASSSGGTQYF.

The chain employs TRBV14 and TRBJ2-1; 8 nucleotides match TRBD2. The CDR3 totals 16 residues. Germline loops: CDR1 SGHDN, CDR2 FVKESK. With 0 bases clipped from V and 7 bases from J, the junction kept 8 bases outside the gene matches. Here the CDR3 DNA reads TGTGCCAGCAGCCAAGATACGGGAGGGCCACTAAATGAGCAGTTCTTC. Translating it yields CASSQDTGGPLNEQFF.

The chain links TRBV4-1 to TRBJ2-5; tentative D call: TRBD1 (6 bases). V lost 4 bases and J 5 bases, leaving 14 bases between the germline ends. From germline, CDR1 is MGHRA and CDR2 YSYEKL. The CDR3 sequence is 14 residues long. The CDR3 is CASSLQGIEETQYF. As DNA, the CDR3 is TGCGCCAGCAGCCTCCAGGGGATAGAGGAGACCCAGTACTTC.

Comments on this clonotype: This is likely a read error, given that the CDR3 carries no conserved phenylalanine or tryptophan at its end. The chain combines TRBV28 with TRBJ2-7; 10 nucleotides match TRBD2. V was clipped by 3 bases and J by 4 bases; unmatched bases: 9. The CDR3 sequence is 16 residues long. Germline V gene sequence: CDR1 MDHEN, CDR2 SYDVKM. The CDR3 loop is CASSLSTSGVRYEQYL. Here the CDR3 DNA reads TGTGCCAGCAGTTTGTCTACTAGCGGGGTCAGATACGAGCAGTACCTC.

This chain uses TRBV12-3 or TRBV12-4 with TRBJ1-1; the match to TRBD1 covers 8 bases. Germline trimming cut 7 bases from V and 2 bases from J; bases unmatched to any gene: 9. The CDR3 is made up of 15 amino acids. CDR3 in amino acids: CASKDRVGGNTEAFF. As DNA, the CDR3 is TGTGCCAGCAAGGACAGGGTGGGAGGTAACACTGAAGCTTTCTTT.

This clonotype was observed at least ten times. The chain has TRBV7-2 and TRBJ2-7; D possibly matches TRBD1 or TRBD2 (5 bases each). Looked up from germline, CDR1 is SGHTA and CDR2 is FQGNSA. V dropped 2 bases and J dropped 2 bases, with 10 bases sitting between them. This CDR3 spans 14 amino acids. CDR3 coding DNA: TGTGCCAGCAGCTTACCGGGACGGACCTACGAGCAGTACTTC. Amino acids: CASSLPGRTYEQYF.

This clonotype was detected a few times. V and J are TRBV20-1 and TRBJ2-1, with TRBD2 matching 8 bases. Trimming took 5 bases from V and 4 from J; bases not matched to a gene: 7. CDR1 is DFQATT, CDR2 SNEGSKA, per germline (reference sequence). The CDR3 totals 14 residues. The CDR3 sequence: CSAELAVLYNEQFF. The CDR3 DNA reads as TGCAGTGCTGAACTAGCGGTTCTTTACAATGAGCAGTTCTTC.

This sequence joins TRBV20-1 and TRBJ1-5; perhaps TRBD1 as D (5 bases). The CDR3 sequence is 14 residues long. V was pared by 3 bases and J by 1 base, with 10 bases between. In germline, CDR1 is DFQATT, CDR2 SNEGSKA (reference sequence). The DNA of the CDR3 is TGCAGTGCTAGCCGAGGGGACAGCAATCAGCCCCAGCATTTT. It codes for CSASRGDSNQPQHF.

The chain links TRBV6-1 to TRBJ2-5; 7 positions agree with TRBD1. Per germline, CDR1 MNHNS and CDR2 SASEGT. V trimming: 6 bases; J trimming: 4 bases; junction bases outside the gene matches: 5. This CDR3 has 13 residues. CDR3 DNA sequence: TGTGCCAGCAGCGGCAGGGGGAGAGAGACCCAGTACTTC. This gives the protein CASSGRGRETQYF.

V gene TRBV20-1 combines with J gene TRBJ2-3; 12 bases align to TRBD2. This CDR3 is built from 15 residues. The germline gives CDR1 DFQATT, CDR2 SNEGSKA (reference sequence). Trimming cost V 4 bases and J 4 bases; bases outside gene matches: 6. The CDR3, as DNA: TGCAGTGCTACCACTAGCGGGGGGTTTGCAGATACGCAGTATTTT. Protein: CSATTSGGFADTQYF.

Notes on this clonotype: Germline and junction disagree at one end, which may indicate a read error. The CDR3 loop is CASTEKNEYQPQHF. The DNA for the CDR3 is TGTGCCAGCACTGAAAAAAATGAATATCAGCCCCAGCATTTT. The chain employs TRBV6-1 and TRBJ1-5; D not certain. There are 14 residues in the CDR3. The germline V gene has CDR1 MNHNS and CDR2 SASEGT.

The V gene is TRBV20-1, the J gene TRBJ2-3; TRBD2 might be the D (6 bases). V lost 5 bases and J 0 bases, leaving 12 bases between the germline ends. The germline V gene has CDR1 DFQATT and CDR2 SNEGSKA (reference sequence). The CDR3 has 14 amino acids. CDR3 residues: CSARTGTSTDTQYF. The CDR3 bases are TGCAGTGCTCGGACTGGGACTAGCACAGATACGCAGTATTTT.

This clonotype was seen ten or more times. The chain joins TRBV7-9 to TRBJ2-2; no firm D call. Deletions cut 2 bases from V and 2 bases from J, with 9 bases between. The CDR3 loop spans 15 amino acids. Germline CDR1 is SEHNR and CDR2 is FQNEAQ (reference sequence). Here the CDR3 reads CASSLIRLNTGELFF. In DNA, the CDR3 is TGTGCCAGCAGCTTAATCCGACTTAACACCGGGGAGCTGTTTTTT.

The chain couples TRBV5-1 to TRBJ2-5, with 9 bases that match TRBD1. Per germline, CDR1 SGHRS and CDR2 YFSETQ. With V trimmed by 4 bases and J by 2 bases, 6 bases remained unmatched. CDR3 length: 15 amino acids. The CDR3 loop reads CASSGGTGLQETQYF. In DNA, the CDR3 is TGCGCCAGCAGCGGCGGGACAGGGCTGCAAGAGACCCAGTACTTC.

The table lists this clonotype with a few counts. This chain joins TRBV11-2 and TRBJ2-2; the D gene is possibly TRBD2 (6 bases). The CDR3 loop spans 16 amino acids. Germline V gives CDR1 SGHAT, CDR2 FQNNGV. Trimming removed 5 bases at V and 3 bases at J, with 16 bases between. CDR3 in DNA: TGTGCCAGCAGCCGCGTGGGCGGGGTGGACACCGGGGAGCTGTTTTTT. It translates to CASSRVGGVDTGELFF.

This clonotype was seen just once. The chain recombines TRBV7-2 with TRBJ2-3, with D tentatively TRBD1 (6 bases). Germline V gene sequence: CDR1 SGHTA, CDR2 FQGNSA. The CDR3 spans 16 residues. V was cut by 5 bases and J by 0 bases, with 15 bases left in between. The DNA of the CDR3 is TGTGCCAGCAGCAAGGGGACAATCTCTAGCACAGATACGCAGTATTTT. Translated, it gives CASSKGTISSTDTQYF.

The V and J genes are TRBV12-3 or TRBV12-4 and TRBJ2-1, with 11 bases fitting TRBD2. The CDR3 totals 17 residues. The V gene end was trimmed by 5 bases and the J gene end by 1 base; junction bases not matched to a gene: 7. The CDR3 protein is CASSLRLAGLSYNEQFF. Here the CDR3 DNA reads TGTGCCAGCAGTCTCCGACTAGCGGGACTTTCCTACAATGAGCAGTTCTTC.

The gene calls are TRBV7-9 and TRBJ1-1; a possible D gene is TRBD1 (5 bases). This CDR3 has 15 residues. Trimming took 1 base from V and 6 from J, leaving 15 bases between them. Germline loops: CDR1 SEHNR, CDR2 FQNEAQ (reference sequence). Here the CDR3 DNA reads TGTGCCAGCAGCTTAGACGGGGGAGGATCGTCTGAAGCTTTCTTT. Translation gives CASSLDGGGSSEAFF.

This clonotype was counted many times. This chain links TRBV20-1 with TRBJ2-7, with 8 bases aligning to TRBD2. The junction had 11 bases not matched to a gene; V was cut back by 4 bases and J by 3 bases. This CDR3 contains 15 residues. Germline values: CDR1 DFQATT, CDR2 SNEGSKA (reference sequence). The chain's CDR3 is CSAITPAGGNYEQYF. CDR3 DNA sequence: TGCAGTGCTATTACCCCGGCGGGAGGTAACTACGAGCAGTACTTC.